This TCR beta chain was obtained from a study of blood T cell repertoires in COVID-19. The germline V gene encodes CDR1 LNHDA and CDR2 SQIVND (reference sequence). V was pared by 6 bases and J by 5 bases, with 20 bases between. The CDR3 is made up of 15 amino acids. Sequencing was performed with immunoSEQ multiplex PCR; in TCRdb, only in-frame clones are kept and a portion is missing. The sample has over 200,000 clones; approximately 91% are singletons. The source of this sequence is a woman aged 55-75 years with acute or convalescent COVID-19. The specimen was peripheral blood. The chain uses TRBV19 and TRBJ2-7, with a tentative D call TRBD1 (6 bases). The CDR3 protein is CASSPQKGQTNEQYF. CDR3 nucleotides: TGTGCCAGTAGCCCCCAGAAGGGACAAACAAACGAGCAGTACTTC.